This TCR beta chain comes out of a study of blood T cell repertoires in COVID-19. Across the study: Nucleic acid was either cDNA or gDNA, and it came from T cells, B-cell-depleted T cells, or PBMCs.

V gave up 5 bases and J gave up 3 bases; unmatched junction bases: 5. Germline CDR1 MNHEY, CDR2 SVGAGI. The length of the CDR3 is 15 residues. In the original analysis: Nucleated cell counts were estimated from reference gene primer amplification. The assay was immunoSEQ multiplex PCR, and TCRdb's table has in-frame clones only and misses some. That table is the source of V, J and clone size, and D and trimming were worked out from the DNA. This table holds roughly 200,000 clones, 88% found once. The chain combines TRBV6-5 with TRBJ2-1; TRBD2 matches 9 bases. Material: peripheral blood. This TCR was recovered from a man in his late teens or twenties with active or convalescent COVID-19. CDR3 nucleotide sequence: TGTGCCAGCAGTATACTAGCGGGCATCTACAATGAGCAGTTCTTC. Translating gives CASSILAGIYNEQFF.